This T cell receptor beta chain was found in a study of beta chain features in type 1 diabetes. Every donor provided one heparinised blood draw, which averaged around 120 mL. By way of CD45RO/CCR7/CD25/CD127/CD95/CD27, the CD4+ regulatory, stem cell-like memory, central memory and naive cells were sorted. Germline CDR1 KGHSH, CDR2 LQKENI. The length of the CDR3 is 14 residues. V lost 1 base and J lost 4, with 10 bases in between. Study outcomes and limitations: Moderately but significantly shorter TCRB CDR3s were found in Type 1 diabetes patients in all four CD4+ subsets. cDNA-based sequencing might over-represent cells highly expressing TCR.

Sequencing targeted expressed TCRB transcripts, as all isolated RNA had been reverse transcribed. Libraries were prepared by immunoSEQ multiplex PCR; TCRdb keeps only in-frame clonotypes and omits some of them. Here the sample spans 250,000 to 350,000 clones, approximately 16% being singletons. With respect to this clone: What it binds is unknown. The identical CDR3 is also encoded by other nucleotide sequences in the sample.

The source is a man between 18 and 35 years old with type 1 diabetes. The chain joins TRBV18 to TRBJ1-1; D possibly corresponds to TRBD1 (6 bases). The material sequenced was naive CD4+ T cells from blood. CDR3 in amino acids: CASSPLQGGTEAFF. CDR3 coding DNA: TGTGCCAGCTCACCACTACAGGGTGGCACTGAAGCTTTCTTT.